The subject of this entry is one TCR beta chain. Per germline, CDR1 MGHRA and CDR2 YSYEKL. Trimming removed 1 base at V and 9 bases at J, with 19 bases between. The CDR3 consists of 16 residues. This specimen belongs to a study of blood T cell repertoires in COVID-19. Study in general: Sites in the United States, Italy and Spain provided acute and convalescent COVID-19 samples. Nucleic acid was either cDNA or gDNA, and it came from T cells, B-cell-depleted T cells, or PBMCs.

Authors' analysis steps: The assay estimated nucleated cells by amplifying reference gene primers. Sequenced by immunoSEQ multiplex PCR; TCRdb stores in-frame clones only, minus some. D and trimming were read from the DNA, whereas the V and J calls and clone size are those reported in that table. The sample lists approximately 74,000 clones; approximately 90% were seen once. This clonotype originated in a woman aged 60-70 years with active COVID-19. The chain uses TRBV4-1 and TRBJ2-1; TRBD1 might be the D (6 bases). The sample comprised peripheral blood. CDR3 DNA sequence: TGCGCCAGCAGCCAAGTCATCGGACAGAGGCTGGGTGAGCAGTTCTTC. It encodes CASSQVIGQRLGEQFF.